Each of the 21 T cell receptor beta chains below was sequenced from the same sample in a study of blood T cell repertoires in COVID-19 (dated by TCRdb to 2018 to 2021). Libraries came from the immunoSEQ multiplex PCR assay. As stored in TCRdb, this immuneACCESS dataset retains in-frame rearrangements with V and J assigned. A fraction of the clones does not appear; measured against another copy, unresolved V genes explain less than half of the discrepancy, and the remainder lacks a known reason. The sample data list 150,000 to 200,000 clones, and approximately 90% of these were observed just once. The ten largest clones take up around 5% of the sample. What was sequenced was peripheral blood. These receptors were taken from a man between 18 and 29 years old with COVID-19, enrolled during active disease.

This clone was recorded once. The DNA of the CDR3 is TGTGCCAGCAGTCCCCGCAACAGGGTTGGGAACTATGGCTACACCTTC. Its protein product is CASSPRNRVGNYGYTF. The chain couples TRBV6-2 or TRBV6-3 to TRBJ1-2; D might be TRBD1 (6 bases). Per the germline V gene, CDR1 is MNHEY and CDR2 is SVGEGT. This CDR3 is built from 16 residues. V lost 5 bases, J lost 2 bases, and 18 bases lay in between.

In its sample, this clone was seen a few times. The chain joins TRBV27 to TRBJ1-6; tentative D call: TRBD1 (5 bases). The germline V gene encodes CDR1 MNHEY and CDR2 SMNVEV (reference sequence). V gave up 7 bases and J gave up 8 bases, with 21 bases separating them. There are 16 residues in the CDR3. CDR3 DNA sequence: TGTGCCAGCACCCTGGGTGGGGGGTTGGCCTATTCACCCCTCCACTTT. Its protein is CASTLGGGLAYSPLHF.

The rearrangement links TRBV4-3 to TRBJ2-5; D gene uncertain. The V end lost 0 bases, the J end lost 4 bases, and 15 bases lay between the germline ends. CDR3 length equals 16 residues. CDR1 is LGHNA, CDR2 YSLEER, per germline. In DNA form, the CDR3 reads TGCGCCAGCAGCCAAGATCCGGTGGGCGCCCCAGAGACCCAGTACTTC. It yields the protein CASSQDPVGAPETQYF.

CDR3 protein: CASSSTTSGRARYEQYF. Here the CDR3 DNA reads TGTGCCAGCAGCTCGACGACTAGCGGGAGGGCGAGATACGAGCAGTACTTC. The chain couples TRBV7-2 to TRBJ2-7; the match to TRBD2 covers 14 bases. The CDR3 covers 17 residues. Trimming cost V 4 bases and J 4 bases; bases outside gene matches: 9. Germline V gene lookup returns CDR1 SGHTA and CDR2 FQGNSA.

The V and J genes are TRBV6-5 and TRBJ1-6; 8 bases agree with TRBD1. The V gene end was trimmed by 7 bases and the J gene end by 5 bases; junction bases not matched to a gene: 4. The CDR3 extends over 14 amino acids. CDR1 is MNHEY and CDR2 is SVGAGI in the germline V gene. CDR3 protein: CASNGQGNNSPLHF. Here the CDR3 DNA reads TGTGCCAGCAACGGACAGGGTAATAATTCACCCCTCCACTTT.

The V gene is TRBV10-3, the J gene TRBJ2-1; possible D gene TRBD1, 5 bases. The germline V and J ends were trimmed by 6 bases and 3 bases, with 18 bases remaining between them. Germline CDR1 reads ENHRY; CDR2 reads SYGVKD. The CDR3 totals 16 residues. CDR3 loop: CAISPSQVRDYNEQFF. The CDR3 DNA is TGTGCCATCAGCCCCTCACAGGTCAGAGACTACAATGAGCAGTTCTTC.

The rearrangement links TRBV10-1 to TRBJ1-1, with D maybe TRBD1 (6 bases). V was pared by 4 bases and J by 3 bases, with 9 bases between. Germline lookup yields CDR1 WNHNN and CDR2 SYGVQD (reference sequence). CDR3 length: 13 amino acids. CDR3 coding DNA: TGCGCCAGCAGTGTCAACAGGGACACTGAAGCTTTCTTT. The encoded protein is CASSVNRDTEAFF.

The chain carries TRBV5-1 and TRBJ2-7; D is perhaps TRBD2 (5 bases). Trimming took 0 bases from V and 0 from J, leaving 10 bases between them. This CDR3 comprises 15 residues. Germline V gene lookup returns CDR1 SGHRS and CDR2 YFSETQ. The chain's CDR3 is CASSLADSNSYEQYF. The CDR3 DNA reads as TGCGCCAGCAGCTTGGCGGACTCCAACTCCTACGAGCAGTACTTC.

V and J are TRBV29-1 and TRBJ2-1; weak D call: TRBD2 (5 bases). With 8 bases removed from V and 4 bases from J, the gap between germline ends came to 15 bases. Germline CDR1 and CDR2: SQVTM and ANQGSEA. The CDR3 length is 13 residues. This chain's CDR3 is CSFIGELYNEQFF. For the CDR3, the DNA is TGCAGCTTCATCGGGGAGTTATACAATGAGCAGTTCTTC.

CDR3 DNA sequence: TGTGCCAGCAGCCAAGGAGGGACAGGGCGATCCTATGGCTACACCTTC. It is translated as CASSQGGTGRSYGYTF. The V gene is TRBV3-1 (or the pseudogene TRBV3-2), the J gene TRBJ1-2, with 9 bases that match TRBD1. The CDR3 sequence is 16 residues long. Germline CDR1 LGHDT, CDR2 YNNKEL (reference sequence). The junction had 7 bases not matched to a gene; V was cut back by 1 base and J by 4 bases.

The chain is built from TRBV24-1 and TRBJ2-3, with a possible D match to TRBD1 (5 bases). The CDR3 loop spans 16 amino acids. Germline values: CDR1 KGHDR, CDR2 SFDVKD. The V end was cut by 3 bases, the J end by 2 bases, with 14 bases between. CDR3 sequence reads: CATSDTGPPDTDTQYF. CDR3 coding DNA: TGTGCCACCAGTGATACAGGACCTCCGGACACAGATACGCAGTATTTT.

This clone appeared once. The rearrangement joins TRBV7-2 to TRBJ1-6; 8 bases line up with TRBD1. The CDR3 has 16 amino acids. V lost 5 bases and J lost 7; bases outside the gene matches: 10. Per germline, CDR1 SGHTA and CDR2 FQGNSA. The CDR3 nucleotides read TGTGCCAGCAGCCCGAACGGACAGGGTTTGAATTCACCCCTCCACTTT. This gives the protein CASSPNGQGLNSPLHF.

This CDR3 reads CASSLAIGGPWNEQFF. Written as DNA, the CDR3 is TGTGCCAGCAGCTTGGCCATCGGAGGCCCTTGGAATGAGCAGTTCTTC. The rearrangement joins TRBV5-7 to TRBJ2-1; D perhaps matches TRBD2 (5 bases). TRBV5-7 is an ORF; its function is uncertain. The CDR3 has 16 residues. The ends were cut back, 0 bases at V and 7 bases at J, with 17 bases in the middle.

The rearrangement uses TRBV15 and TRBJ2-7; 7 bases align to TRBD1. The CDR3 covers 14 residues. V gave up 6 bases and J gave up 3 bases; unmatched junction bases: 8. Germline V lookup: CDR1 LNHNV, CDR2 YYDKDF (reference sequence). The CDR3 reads CATSRSGQYYEQYF. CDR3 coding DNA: TGTGCCACCAGTCGTTCGGGACAGTACTACGAGCAGTACTTC. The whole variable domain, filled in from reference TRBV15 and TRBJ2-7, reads DAMVIQNPRYQVTQFGKPVTLSCSQTLNHNVMYWYQQKSSQAPKLLFHYYDKDFNNEADTPDNFQSRRPNTSFCFLDIRSPGLGDTAMYLCATSRSGQYYEQYFGPGTRLTVT.

CDR3: CASSDPGLAEGYYNEQFF. For the CDR3, the DNA is TGTGCCAGCAGTGACCCGGGACTAGCGGAGGGGTACTACAATGAGCAGTTCTTC. The chain is built from TRBV2 and TRBJ2-1; 11 positions agree with TRBD2. The CDR3 has 18 amino acids. Trimming removed 3 bases from V and 3 bases from J; junction bases left unmatched: 10. CDR1 SNHLY and CDR2 FYNNEI come from the germline V gene.

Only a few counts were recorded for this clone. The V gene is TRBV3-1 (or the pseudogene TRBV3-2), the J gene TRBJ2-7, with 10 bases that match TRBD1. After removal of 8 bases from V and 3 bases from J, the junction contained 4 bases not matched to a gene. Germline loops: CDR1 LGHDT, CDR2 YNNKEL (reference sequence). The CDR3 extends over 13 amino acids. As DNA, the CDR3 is TGTGCCAGCGGAAGGACAGGGGGCTACGAGCAGTACTTC. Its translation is CASGRTGGYEQYF.

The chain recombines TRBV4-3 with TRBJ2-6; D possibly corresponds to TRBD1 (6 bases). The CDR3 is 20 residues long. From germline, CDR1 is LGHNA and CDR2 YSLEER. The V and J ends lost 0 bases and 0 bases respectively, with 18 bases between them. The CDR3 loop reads CASSQEGAGGVGSGANVLTF. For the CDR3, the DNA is TGCGCCAGCAGCCAAGAGGGAGCTGGGGGCGTAGGCTCTGGGGCCAACGTCCTGACTTTC.

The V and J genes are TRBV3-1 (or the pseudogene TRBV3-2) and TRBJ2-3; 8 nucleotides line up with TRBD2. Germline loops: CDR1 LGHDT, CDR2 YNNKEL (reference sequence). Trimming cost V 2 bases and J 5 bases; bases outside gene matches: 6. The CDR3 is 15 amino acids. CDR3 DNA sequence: TGTGCCAGCAGCCAAACGGGAGGGTCGGGAGATACGCAGTATTTT. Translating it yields CASSQTGGSGDTQYF.

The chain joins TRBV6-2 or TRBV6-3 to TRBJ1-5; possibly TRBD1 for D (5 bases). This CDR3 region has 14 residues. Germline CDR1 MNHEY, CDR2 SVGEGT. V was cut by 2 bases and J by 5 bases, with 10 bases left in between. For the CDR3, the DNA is TGTGCCAGCAGTTACGGGGGAGGGCATCAGCCCCAGCATTTT. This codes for CASSYGGGHQPQHF.

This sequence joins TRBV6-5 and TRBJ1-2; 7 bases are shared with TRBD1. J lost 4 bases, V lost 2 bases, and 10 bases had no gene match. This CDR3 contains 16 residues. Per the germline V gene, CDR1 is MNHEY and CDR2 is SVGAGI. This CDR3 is CASSYLPGQNSYGYTF. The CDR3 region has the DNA TGTGCCAGCAGTTACCTTCCGGGACAGAATTCCTATGGCTACACCTTC.

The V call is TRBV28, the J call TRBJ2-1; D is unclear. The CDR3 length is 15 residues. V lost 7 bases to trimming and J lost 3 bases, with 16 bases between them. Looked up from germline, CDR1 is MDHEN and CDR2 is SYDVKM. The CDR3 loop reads CASKAVPRFYNEQFF. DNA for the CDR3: TGTGCCAGCAAGGCGGTTCCCCGGTTCTACAATGAGCAGTTCTTC.